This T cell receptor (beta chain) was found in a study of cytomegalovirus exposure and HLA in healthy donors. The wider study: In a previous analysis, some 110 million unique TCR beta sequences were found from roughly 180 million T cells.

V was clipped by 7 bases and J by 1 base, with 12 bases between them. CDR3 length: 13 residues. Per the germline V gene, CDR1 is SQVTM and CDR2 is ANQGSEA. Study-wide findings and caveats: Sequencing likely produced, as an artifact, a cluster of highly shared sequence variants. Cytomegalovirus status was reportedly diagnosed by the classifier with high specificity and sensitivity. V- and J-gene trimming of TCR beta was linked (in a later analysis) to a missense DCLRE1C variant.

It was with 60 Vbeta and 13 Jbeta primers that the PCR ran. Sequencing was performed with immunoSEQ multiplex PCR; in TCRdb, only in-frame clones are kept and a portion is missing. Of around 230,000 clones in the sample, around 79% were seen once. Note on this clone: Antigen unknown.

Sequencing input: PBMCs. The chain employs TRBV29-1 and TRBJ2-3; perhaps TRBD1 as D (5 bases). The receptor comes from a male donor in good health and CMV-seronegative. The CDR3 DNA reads TGCAGCGCAAAAATAGGGGGCACAGATACGCAGTATTTT. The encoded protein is CSAKIGGTDTQYF.